This T cell receptor beta chain was captured by sequencing in a study of CD8 T cells in ankylosing spondylitis. TCRdb redid the calling of the 5' RACE reads with MiXCR, one entry per CDR3 protein. Here the sample spans approximately 100,000 distinct CDR3 sequences, approximately 25% being singletons. The CDR3 sequence is 19 residues long. The V segment lost 7 bases and the J segment 5 bases; nucleotides outside the gene matches: 14. In germline, CDR1 is MNHNS, CDR2 SASEGT. The sequenced sample consisted of synovial fluid, either unsorted or a sorted T cell fraction (not recorded which). This chain uses TRBV6-1 with TRBJ2-1; 16 positions match TRBD2. This TCR was recovered from a male donor with ankylosing spondylitis. CDR3: CASNGKYKGLAGGNNEQFF. CDR3 in DNA: TGTGCCAGCAACGGAAAATACAAGGGACTAGCGGGAGGGAACAATGAGCAGTTCTTC.